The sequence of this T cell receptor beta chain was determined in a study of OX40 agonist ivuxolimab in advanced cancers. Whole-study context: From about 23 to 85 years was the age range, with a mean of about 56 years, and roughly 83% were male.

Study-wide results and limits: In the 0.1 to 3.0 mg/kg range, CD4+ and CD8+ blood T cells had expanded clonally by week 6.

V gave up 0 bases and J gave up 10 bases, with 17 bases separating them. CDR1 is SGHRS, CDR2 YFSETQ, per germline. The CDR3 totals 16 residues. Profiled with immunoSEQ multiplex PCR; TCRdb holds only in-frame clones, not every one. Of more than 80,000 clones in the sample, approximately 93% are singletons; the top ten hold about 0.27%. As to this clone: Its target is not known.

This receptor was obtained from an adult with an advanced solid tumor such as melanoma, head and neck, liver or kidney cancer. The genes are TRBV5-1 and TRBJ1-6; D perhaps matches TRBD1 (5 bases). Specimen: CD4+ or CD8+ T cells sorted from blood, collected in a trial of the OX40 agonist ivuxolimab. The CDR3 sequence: CASSLEVRGNRSPLHF. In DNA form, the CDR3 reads TGCGCCAGCAGCTTGGAAGTTCGGGGGAACAGGTCACCCCTCCACTTT. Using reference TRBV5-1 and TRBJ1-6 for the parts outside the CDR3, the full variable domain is KAGVTQTPRYLIKTRGQQVTLSCSPISGHRSVSWYQQTPGQGLQFLFEYFSETQRNKGNFPGRFSGRQFSNSRSEMNVSTLELGDSALYLCASSLEVRGNRSPLHFGNGTRLTVT.